This T cell receptor beta chain emerged from a study of T cell responses to AZD1222 COVID-19 vaccine. In the study overall: Second-dose timings of about 4 or about 12 weeks were pooled.

Trimming took off 8 bases at V and 3 bases at J, with 11 bases between the two ends. Germline CDR1 reads MNHEY; CDR2 reads SVGAGI. This CDR3 has 12 residues. Clones were read by immunoSEQ multiplex PCR, and TCRdb kept only the in-frame ones, dropping some. There are 95,000 to 150,000 clones in the sample; about nine tenths occur only once, and roughly 4.5% lies in the top ten. Sequences were derived from peripheral blood, sampled on day 0 of AZD1222 vaccination. V and J are TRBV6-5 and TRBJ2-7; D unresolved. The TCR comes from an adult in good health. This CDR3 reads CASRNFYYEQYF. In DNA form, the CDR3 reads TGTGCCAGCCGTAATTTTTACTACGAGCAGTACTTC.